This TCR beta chain stems from a study of graft-versus-host responses after intestinal transplantation. Whole-study results and caveats: High graft-versus-host to host-versus-graft clonal ratios were seen in allografts of patients with graft-donor T cell macrochimerism.

V lost 4 bases, J lost 3 bases, and 19 bases lay in between. Germline V gives CDR1 MGHRA, CDR2 YSYEKL. The CDR3 has 16 amino acids. About this clone: Its specificity is not known.

Libraries were prepared by immunoSEQ multiplex PCR; TCRdb keeps only in-frame clonotypes and omits some of them. The data show under 40,000 clones, 90% to 95% seen once. This sequence originates from a human patient who received an intestinal transplant, so some T cells may come from the graft donor. This specimen was PBMCs, taken 16 days after intestinal transplant. The chain links TRBV4-1 to TRBJ2-7; D call uncertain. The CDR3 DNA follows: TGCGCCAGCAGCCGAGAAGGCCCCGGCTCCTACTACGAGCAGTACTTC. Translating gives CASSREGPGSYYEQYF.